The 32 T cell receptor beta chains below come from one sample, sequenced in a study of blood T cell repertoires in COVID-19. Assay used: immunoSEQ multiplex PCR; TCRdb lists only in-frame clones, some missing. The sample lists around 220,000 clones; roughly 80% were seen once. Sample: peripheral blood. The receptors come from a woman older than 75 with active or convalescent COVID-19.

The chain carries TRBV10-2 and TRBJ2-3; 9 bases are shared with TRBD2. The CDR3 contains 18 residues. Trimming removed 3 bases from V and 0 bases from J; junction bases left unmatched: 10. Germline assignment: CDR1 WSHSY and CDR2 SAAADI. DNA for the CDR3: TGCGCCAGCAGTGATGGGAGCGGGGGGACGGCTAGCACAGATACGCAGTATTTT. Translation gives CASSDGSGGTASTDTQYF.

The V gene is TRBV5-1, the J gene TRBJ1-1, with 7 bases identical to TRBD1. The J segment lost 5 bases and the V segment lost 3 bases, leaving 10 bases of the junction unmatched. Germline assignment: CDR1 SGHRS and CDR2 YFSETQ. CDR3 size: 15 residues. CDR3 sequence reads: CASSSGTVMGTEAFF. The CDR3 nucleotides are TGCGCCAGCAGCTCCGGGACAGTGATGGGGACTGAAGCTTTCTTT.

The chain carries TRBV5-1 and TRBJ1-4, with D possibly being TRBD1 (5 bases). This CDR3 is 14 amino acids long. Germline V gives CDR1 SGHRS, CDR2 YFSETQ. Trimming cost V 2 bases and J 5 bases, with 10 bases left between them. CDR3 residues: CASSLGTYNEKLFF. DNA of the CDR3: TGCGCCAGCAGCTTAGGGACTTACAATGAAAAACTGTTTTTT. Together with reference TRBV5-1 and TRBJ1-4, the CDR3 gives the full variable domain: KAGVTQTPRYLIKTRGQQVTLSCSPISGHRSVSWYQQTPGQGLQFLFEYFSETQRNKGNFPGRFSGRQFSNSRSEMNVSTLELGDSALYLCASSLGTYNEKLFFGSGTQLSVL.

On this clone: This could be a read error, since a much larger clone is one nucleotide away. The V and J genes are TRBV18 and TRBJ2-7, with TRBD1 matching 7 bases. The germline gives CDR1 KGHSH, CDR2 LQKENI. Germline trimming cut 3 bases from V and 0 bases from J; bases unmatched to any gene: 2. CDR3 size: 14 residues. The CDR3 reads CASSPSGGSYEQYF. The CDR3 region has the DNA TGTGCCAGCTCACCTTCAGGGGGCTCCTACGAGCAGTACTTC.

The CDR3 here is CAWSVTHREGYSNQPQHF. As DNA, the CDR3 is TGTGCCTGGAGTGTAACACACAGGGAGGGGTATAGCAATCAGCCCCAGCATTTT. This rearrangement joins TRBV30 to TRBJ1-5, with TRBD1 as a possible D gene (6 bases). The ends were cut back, 0 bases at V and 0 bases at J, with 18 bases in the middle. The CDR3 spans 18 residues. Germline loops: CDR1 GTSNPN, CDR2 SVGIG (reference sequence).

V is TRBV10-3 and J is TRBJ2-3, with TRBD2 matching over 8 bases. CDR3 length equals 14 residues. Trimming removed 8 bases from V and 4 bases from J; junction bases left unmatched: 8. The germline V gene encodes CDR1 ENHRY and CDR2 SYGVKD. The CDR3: CAIRAGLDADTQYF. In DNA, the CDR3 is TGTGCCATCCGAGCGGGACTAGATGCAGATACGCAGTATTTT.

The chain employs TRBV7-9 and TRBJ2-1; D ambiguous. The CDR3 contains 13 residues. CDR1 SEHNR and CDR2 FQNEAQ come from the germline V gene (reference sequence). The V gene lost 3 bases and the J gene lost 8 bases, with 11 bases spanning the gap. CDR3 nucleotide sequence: TGTGCCAGCAGCTTTCGCGCCACGGATGAGCAGTTCTTC. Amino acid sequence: CASSFRATDEQFF. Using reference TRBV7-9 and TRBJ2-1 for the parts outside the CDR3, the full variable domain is DTGVSQNPRHKITKRGQNVTFRCDPISEHNRLYWYRQTLGQGPEFLTYFQNEAQLEKSRLLSDRFSAERPKGSFSTLEIQRTEQGDSAMYLCASSFRATDEQFFGPGTRLTVL.

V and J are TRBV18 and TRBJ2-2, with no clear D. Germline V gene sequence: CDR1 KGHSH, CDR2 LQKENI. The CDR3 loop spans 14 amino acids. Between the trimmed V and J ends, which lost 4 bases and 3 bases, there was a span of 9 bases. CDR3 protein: CASSQTTYTGELFF. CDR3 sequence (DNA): TGTGCCAGCTCACAAACCACTTACACCGGGGAGCTGTTTTTT.

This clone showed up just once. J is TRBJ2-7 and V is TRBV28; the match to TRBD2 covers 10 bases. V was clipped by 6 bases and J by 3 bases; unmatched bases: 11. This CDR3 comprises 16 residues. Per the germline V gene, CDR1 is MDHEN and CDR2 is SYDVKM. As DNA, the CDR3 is TGTGCCAGCAGCATAAAGAGCGGGGGGGCCTTCTACGAGCAGTACTTC. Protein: CASSIKSGGAFYEQYF.

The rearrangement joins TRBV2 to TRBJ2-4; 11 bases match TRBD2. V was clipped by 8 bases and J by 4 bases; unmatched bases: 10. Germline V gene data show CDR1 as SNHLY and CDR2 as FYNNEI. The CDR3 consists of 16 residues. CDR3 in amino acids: CASGKTSGETKNIQYF. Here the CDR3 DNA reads TGTGCCAGCGGGAAGACTAGCGGGGAAACTAAAAACATTCAGTACTTC.

This CDR3 is CASRETGRNTEAFF. The CDR3 coding sequence is TGCGCCAGCAGGGAGACAGGGAGGAACACTGAAGCTTTCTTT. The rearrangement links TRBV5-1 to TRBJ1-1; TRBD1 agrees at 7 bases. After removal of 5 bases from V and 1 base from J, the junction contained 5 bases not matched to a gene. Germline loops: CDR1 SGHRS, CDR2 YFSETQ. This CDR3 is built from 14 residues.

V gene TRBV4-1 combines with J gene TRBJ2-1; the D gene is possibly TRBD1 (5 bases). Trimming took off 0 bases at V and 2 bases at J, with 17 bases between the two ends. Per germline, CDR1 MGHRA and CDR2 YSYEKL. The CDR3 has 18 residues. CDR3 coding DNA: TGCGCCAGCAGCCAAGAAGGGTCCCCAGGGTTAGCCTACAATGAGCAGTTCTTC. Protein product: CASSQEGSPGLAYNEQFF.

This CDR3 is CAWSAGGTGTTEAFF. In nucleotides, the CDR3 is TGTGCCTGGAGCGCGGGTGGGACAGGAACCACTGAAGCTTTCTTT. The chain carries TRBV30 and TRBJ1-1; TRBD1 agrees at 8 bases. This CDR3 has 15 residues. Unmatched junction bases numbered 10, after V lost 3 bases and J lost 4 bases. The V gene's germline CDR1 is GTSNPN and CDR2 SVGIG (reference sequence).

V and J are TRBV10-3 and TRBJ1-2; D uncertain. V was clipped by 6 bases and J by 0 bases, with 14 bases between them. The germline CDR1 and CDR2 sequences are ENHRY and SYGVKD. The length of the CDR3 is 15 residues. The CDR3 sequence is CAIRVDTFPNYGYTF. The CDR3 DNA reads TGTGCCATCAGGGTAGACACATTTCCTAACTATGGCTACACCTTC.

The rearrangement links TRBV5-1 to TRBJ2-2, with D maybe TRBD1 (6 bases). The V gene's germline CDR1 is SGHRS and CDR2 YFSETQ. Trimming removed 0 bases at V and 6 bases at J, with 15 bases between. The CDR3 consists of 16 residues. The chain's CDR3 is CASSLEGRGGSGELFF. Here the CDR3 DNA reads TGCGCCAGCAGCTTGGAGGGCAGGGGTGGCTCCGGGGAGCTGTTTTTT.

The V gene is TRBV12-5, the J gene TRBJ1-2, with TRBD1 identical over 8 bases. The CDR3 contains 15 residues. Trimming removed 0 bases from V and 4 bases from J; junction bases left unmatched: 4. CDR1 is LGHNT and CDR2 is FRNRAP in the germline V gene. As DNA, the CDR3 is TGTGCTAGTGGTTTGGTAACAGGGGGAGCCTATGGCTACACCTTC. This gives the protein CASGLVTGGAYGYTF. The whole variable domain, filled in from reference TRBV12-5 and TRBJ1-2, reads DARVTQTPRHKVTEMGQEVTMRCQPILGHNTVFWYRQTMMQGLELLAYFRNRAPLDDSGMPKDRFSAEMPDATLATLKIQPSEPRDSAVYFCASGLVTGGAYGYTFGSGTRLTVV.

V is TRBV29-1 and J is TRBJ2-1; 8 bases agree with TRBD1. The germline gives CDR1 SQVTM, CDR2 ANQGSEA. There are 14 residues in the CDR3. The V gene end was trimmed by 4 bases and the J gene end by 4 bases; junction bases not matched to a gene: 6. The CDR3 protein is CSVARDRHYNEQFF. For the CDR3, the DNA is TGCAGCGTTGCGAGGGACAGGCATTACAATGAGCAGTTCTTC.

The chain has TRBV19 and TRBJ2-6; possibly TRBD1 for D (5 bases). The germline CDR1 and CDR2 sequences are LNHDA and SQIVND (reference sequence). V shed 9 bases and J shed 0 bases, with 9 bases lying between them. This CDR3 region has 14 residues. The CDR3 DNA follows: TGTGCCAGCCGACAGTTCTCTGGGGCCAACGTCCTGACTTTC. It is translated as CASRQFSGANVLTF. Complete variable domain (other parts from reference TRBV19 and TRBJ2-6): DGGITQSPKYLFRKEGQNVTLSCEQNLNHDAMYWYRQDPGQGLRLIYYSQIVNDFQKGDIAEGYSVSREKKESFPLTVTSAQKNPTAFYLCASRQFSGANVLTFGAGSRLTVL.

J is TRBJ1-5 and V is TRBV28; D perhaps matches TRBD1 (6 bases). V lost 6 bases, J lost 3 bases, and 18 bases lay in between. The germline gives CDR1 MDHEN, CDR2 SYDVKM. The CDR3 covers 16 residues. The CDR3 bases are TGTGCCAGCAGCTCCTCCCAGGGGAGATTCAATCAGCCCCAGCATTTT. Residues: CASSSSQGRFNQPQHF.

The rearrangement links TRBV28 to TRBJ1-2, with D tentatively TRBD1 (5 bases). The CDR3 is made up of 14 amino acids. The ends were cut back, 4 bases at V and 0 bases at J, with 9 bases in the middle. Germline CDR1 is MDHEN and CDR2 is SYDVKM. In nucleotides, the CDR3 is TGTGCCAGCAGTTGGACATCACCTAACTATGGCTACACCTTC. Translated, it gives CASSWTSPNYGYTF.

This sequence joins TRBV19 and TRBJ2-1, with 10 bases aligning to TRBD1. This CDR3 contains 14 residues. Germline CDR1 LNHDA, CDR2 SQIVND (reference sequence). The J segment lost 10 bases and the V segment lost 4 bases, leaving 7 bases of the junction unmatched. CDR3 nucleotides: TGTGCCAGTAGTAGGGACAGGGGAAGGCGCGAGCAGTTCTTC. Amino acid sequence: CASSRDRGRREQFF.

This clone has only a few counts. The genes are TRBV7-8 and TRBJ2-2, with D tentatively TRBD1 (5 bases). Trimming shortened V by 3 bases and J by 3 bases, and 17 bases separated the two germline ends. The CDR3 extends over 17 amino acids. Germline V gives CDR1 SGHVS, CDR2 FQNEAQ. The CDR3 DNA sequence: TGTGCCAGCAGCTTGTCGACAGCCTTGTCTTACACCGGGGAGCTGTTTTTT. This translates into CASSLSTALSYTGELFF. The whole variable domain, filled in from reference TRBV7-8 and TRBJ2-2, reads GAGVSQSPRYKVAKRGQDVALRCDPISGHVSLFWYQQALGQGPEFLTYFQNEAQLDKSGLPSDRFFAERPEGSVSTLKIQRTQQEDSAVYLCASSLSTALSYTGELFFGEGSRLTVL.

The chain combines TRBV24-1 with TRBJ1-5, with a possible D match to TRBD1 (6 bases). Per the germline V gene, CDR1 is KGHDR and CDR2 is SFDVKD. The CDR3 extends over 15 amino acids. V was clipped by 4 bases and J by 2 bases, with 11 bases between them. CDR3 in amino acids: CATSDPQGGNQPQHF. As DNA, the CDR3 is TGTGCCACCAGTGACCCACAGGGCGGCAATCAGCCCCAGCATTTT.

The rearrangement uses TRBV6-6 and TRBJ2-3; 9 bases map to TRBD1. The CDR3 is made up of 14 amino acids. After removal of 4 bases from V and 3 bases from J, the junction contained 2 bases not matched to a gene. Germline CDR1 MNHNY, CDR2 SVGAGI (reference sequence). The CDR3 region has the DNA TGTGCCAGCAGTTTCGGGACAGGGACAGATACGCAGTATTTT. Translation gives CASSFGTGTDTQYF.

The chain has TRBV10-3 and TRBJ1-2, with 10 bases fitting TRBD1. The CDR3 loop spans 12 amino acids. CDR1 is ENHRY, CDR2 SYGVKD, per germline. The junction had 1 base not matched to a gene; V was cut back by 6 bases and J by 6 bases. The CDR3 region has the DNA TGTGCCATCAGAGGGACAGGGGATGGCTACACCTTC. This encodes CAIRGTGDGYTF.

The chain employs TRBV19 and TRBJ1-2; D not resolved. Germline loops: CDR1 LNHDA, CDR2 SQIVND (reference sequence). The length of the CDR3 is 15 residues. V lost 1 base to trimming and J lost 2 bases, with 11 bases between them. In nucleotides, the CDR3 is TGTGCCAGTAGTATAGTGGGCACACCCAACTATGGCTACACCTTC. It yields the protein CASSIVGTPNYGYTF.

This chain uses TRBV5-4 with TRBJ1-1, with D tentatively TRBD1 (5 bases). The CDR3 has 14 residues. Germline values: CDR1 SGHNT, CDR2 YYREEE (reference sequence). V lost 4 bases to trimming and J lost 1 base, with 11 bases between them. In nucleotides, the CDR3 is TGTGCCAGCAGCCTCCGGGGGGGGAACACTGAAGCTTTCTTT. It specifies CASSLRGGNTEAFF.

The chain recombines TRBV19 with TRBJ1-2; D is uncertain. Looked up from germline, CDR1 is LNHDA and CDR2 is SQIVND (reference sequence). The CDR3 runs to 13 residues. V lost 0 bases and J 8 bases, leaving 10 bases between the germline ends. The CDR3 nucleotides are TGTGCCAGTAGTATAGACGGGAGATGGGGCTACACCTTC. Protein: CASSIDGRWGYTF.

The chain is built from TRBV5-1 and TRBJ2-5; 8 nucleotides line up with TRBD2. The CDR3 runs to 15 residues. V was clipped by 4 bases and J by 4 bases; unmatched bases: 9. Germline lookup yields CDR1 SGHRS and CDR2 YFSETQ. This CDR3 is CASSPGTRGVETQYF. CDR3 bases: TGCGCCAGCAGCCCCGGGACTAGGGGAGTAGAGACCCAGTACTTC.

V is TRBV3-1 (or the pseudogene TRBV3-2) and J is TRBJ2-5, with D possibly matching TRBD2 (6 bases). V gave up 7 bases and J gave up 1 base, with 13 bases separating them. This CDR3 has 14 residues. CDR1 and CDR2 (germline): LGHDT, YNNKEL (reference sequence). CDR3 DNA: TGTGCCAGCATGCTTAGCGGCCCCCAAGAGACCCAGTACTTC. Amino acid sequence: CASMLSGPQETQYF.

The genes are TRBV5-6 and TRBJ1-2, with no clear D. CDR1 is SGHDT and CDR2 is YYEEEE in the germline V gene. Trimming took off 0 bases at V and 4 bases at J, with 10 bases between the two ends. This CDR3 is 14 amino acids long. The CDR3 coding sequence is TGTGCCAGCAGCTTGGGAGATATATCCTATGGCTACACCTTC. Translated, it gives CASSLGDISYGYTF. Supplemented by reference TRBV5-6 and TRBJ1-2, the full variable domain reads DAGVTQSPTHLIKTRGQQVTLRCSPKSGHDTVSWYQQALGQGPQFIFQYYEEEERQRGNFPDRFSGHQFPNYSSELNVNALLLGDSALYLCASSLGDISYGYTFGSGTRLTVV.

The CDR3 loop reads CASSQVVGGWGKNIQYF. The CDR3 coding sequence is TGTGCCAGCAGCCAAGTGGTCGGGGGATGGGGCAAAAACATTCAGTACTTC. The rearrangement uses TRBV14 and TRBJ2-4; weak D call: TRBD2 (6 bases). V lost 1 base and J 3 bases, leaving 16 bases between the germline ends. CDR1 is SGHDN, CDR2 FVKESK, per germline. CDR3 length equals 17 residues. The full variable domain, in which reference TRBV14 and TRBJ2-4 provide the parts outside the CDR3, is EAGVTQFPSHSVIEKGQTVTLRCDPISGHDNLYWYRRVMGKEIKFLLHFVKESKQDESGMPNNRFLAERTGGTYSTLKVQPAELEDSGVYFCASSQVVGGWGKNIQYFGAGTRLSVL.